This T cell receptor beta chain is from a study of cytomegalovirus exposure and HLA in healthy donors. Broader study findings: TCR beta sequences numbering around 15,000 were associated with HLA alleles at 0.05 false discovery rate in a later analysis.

Trimming took 7 bases from V and 2 from J; bases not matched to a gene: 7. The CDR3 is made up of 13 amino acids. The germline gives CDR1 SQVTM, CDR2 ANQGSEA. 13 Jbeta primers and 60 Vbeta primers were used for the PCR. Clones were read by immunoSEQ multiplex PCR, and TCRdb kept only the in-frame ones, dropping some. The sample contains 100,000 to 150,000 clones, approximately 80% of which appear only once. As concerns this clone: Its target is not known.

The V and J genes are TRBV29-1 and TRBJ2-7, with 8 bases fitting TRBD1. The TCR originated in a woman aged 18-30 years in good health and CMV-seropositive. Sequencing input: PBMCs. The CDR3 DNA follows: TGCAGCGCCGCCCCGACAGGGGCCTACGAGCAGTACTTC. Translating gives CSAAPTGAYEQYF.